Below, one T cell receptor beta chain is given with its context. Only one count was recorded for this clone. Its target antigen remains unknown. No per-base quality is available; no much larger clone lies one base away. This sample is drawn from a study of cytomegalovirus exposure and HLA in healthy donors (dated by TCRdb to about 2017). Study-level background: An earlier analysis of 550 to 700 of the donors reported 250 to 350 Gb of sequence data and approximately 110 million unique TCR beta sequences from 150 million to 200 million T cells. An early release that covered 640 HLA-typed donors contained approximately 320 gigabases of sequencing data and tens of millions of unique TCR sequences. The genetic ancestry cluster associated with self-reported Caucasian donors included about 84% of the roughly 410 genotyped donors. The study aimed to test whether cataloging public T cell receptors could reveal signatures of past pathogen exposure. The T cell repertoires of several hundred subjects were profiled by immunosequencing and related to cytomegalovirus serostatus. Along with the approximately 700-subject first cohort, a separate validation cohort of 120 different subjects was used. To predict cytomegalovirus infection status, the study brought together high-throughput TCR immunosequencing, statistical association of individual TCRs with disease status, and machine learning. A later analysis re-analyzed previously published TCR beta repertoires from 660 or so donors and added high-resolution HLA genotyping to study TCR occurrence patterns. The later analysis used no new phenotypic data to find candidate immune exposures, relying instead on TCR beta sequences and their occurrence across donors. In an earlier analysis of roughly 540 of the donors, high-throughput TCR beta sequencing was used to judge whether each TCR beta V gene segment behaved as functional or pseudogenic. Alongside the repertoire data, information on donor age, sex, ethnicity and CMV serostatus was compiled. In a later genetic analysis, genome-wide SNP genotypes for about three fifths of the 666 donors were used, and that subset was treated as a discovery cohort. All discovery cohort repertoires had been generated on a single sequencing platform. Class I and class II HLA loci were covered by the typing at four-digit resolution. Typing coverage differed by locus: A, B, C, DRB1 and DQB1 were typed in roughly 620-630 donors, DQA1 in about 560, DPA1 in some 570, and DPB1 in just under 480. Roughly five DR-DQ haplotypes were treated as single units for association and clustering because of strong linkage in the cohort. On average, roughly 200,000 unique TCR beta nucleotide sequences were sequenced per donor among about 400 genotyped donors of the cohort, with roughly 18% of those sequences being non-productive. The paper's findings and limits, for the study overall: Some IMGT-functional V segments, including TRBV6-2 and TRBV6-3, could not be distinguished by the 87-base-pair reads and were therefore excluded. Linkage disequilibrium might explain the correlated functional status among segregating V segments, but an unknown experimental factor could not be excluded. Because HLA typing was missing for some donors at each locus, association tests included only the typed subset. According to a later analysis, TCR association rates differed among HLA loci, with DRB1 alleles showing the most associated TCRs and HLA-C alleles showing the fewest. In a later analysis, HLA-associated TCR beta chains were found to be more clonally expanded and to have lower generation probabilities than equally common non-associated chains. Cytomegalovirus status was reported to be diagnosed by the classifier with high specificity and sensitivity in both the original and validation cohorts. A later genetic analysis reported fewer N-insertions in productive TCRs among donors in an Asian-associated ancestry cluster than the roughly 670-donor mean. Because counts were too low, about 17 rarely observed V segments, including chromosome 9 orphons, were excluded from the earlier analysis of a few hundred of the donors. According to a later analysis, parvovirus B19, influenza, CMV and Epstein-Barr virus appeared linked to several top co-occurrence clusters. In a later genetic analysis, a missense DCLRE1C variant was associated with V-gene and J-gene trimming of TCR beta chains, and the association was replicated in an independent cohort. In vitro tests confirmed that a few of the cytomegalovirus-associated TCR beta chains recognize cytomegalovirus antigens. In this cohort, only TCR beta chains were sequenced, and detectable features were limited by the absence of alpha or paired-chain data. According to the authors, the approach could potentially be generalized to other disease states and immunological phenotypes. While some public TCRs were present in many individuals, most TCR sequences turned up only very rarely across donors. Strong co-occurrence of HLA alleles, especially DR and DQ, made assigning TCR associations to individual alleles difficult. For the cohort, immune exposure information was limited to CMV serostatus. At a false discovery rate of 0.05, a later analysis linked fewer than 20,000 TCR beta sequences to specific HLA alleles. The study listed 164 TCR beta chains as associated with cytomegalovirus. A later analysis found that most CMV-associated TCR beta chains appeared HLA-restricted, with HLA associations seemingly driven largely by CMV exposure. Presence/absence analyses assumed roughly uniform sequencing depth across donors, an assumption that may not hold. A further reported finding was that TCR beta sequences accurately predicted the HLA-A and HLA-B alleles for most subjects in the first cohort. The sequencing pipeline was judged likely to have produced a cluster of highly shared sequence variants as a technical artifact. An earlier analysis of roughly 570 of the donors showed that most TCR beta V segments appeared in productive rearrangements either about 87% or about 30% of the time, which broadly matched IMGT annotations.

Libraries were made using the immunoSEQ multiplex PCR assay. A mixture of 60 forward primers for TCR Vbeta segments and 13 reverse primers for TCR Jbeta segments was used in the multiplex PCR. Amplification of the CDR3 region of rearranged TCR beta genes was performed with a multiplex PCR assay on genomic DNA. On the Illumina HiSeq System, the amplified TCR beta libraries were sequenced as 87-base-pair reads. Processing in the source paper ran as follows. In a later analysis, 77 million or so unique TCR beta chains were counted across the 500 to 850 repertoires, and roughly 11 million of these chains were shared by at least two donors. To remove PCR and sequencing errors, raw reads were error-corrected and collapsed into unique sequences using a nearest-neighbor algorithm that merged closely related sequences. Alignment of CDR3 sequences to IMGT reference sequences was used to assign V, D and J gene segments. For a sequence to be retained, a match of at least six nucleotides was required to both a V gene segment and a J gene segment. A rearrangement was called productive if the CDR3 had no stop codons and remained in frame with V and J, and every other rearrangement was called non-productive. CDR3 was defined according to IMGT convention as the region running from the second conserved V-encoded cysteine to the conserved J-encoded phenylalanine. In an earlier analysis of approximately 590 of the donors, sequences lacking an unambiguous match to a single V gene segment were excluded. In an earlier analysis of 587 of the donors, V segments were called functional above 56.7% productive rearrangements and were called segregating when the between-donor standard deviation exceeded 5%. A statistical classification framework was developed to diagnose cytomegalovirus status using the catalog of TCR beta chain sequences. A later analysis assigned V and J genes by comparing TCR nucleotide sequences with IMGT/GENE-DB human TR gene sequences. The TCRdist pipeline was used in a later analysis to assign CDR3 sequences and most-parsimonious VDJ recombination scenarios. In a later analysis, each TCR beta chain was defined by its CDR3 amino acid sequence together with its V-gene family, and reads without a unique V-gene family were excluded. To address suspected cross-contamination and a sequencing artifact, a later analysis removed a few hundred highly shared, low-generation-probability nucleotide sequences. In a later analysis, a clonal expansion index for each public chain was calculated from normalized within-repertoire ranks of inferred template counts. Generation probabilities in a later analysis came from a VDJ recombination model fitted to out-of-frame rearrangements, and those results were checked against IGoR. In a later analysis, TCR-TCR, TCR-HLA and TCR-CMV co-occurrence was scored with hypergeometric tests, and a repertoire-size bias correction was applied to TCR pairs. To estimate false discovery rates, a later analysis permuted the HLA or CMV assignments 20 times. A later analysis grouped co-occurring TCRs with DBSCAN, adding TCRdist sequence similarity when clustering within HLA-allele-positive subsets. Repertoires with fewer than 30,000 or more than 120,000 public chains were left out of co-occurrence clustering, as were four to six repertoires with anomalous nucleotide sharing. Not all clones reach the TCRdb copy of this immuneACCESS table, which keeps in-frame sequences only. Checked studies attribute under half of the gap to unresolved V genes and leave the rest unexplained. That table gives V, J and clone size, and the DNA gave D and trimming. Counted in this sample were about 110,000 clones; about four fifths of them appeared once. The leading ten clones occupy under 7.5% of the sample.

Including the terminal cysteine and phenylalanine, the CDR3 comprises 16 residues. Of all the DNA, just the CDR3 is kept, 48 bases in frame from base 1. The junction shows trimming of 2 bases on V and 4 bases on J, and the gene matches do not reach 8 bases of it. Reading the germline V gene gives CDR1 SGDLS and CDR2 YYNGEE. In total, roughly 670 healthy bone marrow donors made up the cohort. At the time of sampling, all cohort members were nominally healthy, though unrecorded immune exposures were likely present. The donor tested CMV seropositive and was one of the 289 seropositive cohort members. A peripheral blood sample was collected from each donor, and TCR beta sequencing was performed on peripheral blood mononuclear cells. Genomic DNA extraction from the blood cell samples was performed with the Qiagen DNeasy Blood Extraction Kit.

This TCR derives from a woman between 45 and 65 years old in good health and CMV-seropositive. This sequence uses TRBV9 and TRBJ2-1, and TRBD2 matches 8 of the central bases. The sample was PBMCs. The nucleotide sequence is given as TGTGCCAGCAGCGTGTCGGGCGGGGGGCGTTACAATGAGCAGTTCTTC. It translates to CASSVSGGGRYNEQFF.